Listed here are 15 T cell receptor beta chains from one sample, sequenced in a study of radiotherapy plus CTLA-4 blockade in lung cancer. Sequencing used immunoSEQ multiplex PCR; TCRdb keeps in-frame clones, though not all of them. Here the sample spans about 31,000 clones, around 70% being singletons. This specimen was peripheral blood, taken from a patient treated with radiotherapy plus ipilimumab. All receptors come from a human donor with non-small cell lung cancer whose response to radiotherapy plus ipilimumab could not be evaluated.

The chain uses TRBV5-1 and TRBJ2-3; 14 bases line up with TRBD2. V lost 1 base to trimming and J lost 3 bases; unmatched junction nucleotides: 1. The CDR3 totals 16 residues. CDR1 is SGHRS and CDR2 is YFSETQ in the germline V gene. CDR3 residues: CASSLRLAGGTDTQYF. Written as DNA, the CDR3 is TGCGCCAGCAGCTTGAGACTAGCGGGAGGGACAGATACGCAGTATTTT. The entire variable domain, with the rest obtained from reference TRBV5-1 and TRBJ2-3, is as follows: KAGVTQTPRYLIKTRGQQVTLSCSPISGHRSVSWYQQTPGQGLQFLFEYFSETQRNKGNFPGRFSGRQFSNSRSEMNVSTLELGDSALYLCASSLRLAGGTDTQYFGPGTRLTVL.

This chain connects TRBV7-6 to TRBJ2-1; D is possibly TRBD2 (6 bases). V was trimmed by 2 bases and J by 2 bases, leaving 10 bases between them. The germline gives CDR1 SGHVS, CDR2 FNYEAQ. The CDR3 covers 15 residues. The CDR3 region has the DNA TGTGCCAGCAGCTTAAGGGACTCTACCTACAATGAGCAGTTCTTC. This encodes CASSLRDSTYNEQFF.

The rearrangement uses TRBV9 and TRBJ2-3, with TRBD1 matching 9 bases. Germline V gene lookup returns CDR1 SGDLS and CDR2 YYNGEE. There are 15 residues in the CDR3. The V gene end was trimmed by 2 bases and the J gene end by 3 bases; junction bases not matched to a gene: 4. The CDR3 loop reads CASSVGQGGTDTQYF. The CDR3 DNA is TGTGCCAGCAGCGTGGGACAGGGTGGAACAGATACGCAGTATTTT.

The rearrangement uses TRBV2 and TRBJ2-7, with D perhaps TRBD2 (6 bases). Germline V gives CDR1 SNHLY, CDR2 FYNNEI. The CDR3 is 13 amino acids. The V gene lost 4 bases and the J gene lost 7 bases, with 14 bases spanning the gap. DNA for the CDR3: TGTGCCAGCAGTGTTTCATTGGGGAGGGAGCAGTACTTC. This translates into CASSVSLGREQYF.

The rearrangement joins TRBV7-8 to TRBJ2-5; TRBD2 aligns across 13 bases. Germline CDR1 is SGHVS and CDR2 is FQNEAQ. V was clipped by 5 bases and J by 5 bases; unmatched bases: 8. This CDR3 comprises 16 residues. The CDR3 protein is CASSGGGLAGSETQYF. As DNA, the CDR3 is TGTGCCAGCAGCGGGGGGGGACTAGCGGGATCTGAGACCCAGTACTTC.

The CDR3 reads CASSEQRAAIGALHF. The DNA for the CDR3 is TGTGCCAGCAGTGAACAGCGGGCCGCCATCGGAGCCCTCCACTTT. The J gene is TRBJ1-6, the V gene TRBV6-1; D is unresolved. V dropped 2 bases and J dropped 14 bases, with 19 bases sitting between them. Germline CDR1 MNHNS, CDR2 SASEGT. The CDR3 is 15 residues long.

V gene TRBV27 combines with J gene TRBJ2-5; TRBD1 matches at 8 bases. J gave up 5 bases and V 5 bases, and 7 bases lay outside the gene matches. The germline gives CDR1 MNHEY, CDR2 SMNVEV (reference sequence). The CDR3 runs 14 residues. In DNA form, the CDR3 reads TGTGCCAGCAGTGGCAGGGGGCTGTGGGAGACCCAGTACTTC. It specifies CASSGRGLWETQYF.

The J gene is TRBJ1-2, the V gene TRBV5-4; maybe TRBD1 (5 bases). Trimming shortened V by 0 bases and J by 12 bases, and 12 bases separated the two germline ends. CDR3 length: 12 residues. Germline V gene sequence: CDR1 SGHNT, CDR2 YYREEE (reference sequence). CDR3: CASSLVRGGHTF. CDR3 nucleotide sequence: TGTGCCAGCAGCTTGGTCCGGGGGGGACACACCTTC.

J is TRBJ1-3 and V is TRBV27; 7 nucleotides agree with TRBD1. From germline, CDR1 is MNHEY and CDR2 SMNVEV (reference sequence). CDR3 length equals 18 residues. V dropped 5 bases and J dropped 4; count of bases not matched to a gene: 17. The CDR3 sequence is CASSPLTPTGSRGNTIYF. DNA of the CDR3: TGTGCCAGCAGTCCCTTAACCCCGACAGGGAGTAGGGGAAACACCATATATTTT.

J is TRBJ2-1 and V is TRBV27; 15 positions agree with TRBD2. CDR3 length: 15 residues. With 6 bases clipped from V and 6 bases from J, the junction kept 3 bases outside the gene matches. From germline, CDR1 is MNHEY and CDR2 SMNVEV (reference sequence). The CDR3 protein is CASRGTSGRSNEQFF. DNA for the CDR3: TGTGCCAGCAGGGGGACTAGCGGGAGGTCCAATGAGCAGTTCTTC.

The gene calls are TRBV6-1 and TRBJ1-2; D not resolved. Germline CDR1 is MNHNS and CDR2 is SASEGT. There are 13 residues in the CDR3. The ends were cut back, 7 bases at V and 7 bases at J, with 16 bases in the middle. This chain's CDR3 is CASTNRGKVGYTF. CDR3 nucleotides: TGTGCCAGCACCAATAGAGGGAAGGTTGGCTACACCTTC.

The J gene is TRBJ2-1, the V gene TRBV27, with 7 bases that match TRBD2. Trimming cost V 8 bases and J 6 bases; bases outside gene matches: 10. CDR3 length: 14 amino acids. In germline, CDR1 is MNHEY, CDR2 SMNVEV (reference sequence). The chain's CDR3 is CASQKSGTINEQFF. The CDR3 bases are TGTGCCAGCCAGAAGAGCGGGACTATCAATGAGCAGTTCTTC.

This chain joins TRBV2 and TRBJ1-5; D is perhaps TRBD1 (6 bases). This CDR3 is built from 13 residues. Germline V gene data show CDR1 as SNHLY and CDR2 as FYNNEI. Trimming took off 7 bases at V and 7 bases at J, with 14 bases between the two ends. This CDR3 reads CASNLQGGQPQHF. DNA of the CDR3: TGTGCCAGCAACCTACAGGGTGGGCAGCCCCAGCATTTT. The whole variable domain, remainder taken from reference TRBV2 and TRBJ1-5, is EPEVTQTPSHQVTQMGQEVILRCVPISNHLYFYWYRQILGQKVEFLVSFYNNEISEKSEIFDDQFSVERPDGSNFTLKIRSTKLEDSAMYFCASNLQGGQPQHFGDGTRLSIL.

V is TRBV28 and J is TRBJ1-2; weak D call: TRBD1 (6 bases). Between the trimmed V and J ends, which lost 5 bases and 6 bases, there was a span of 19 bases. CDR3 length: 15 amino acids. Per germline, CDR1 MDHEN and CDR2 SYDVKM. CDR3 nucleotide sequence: TGTGCCAGCAGTATTACAGGGTCCCTTGGGGATGGCTACACCTTC. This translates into CASSITGSLGDGYTF.

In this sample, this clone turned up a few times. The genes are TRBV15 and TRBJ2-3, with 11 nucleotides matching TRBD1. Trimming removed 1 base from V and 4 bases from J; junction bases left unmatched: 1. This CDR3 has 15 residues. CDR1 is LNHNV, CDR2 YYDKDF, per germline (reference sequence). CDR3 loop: CATSRGTGGADTQYF. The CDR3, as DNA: TGTGCCACCAGCAGAGGGACAGGGGGCGCAGATACGCAGTATTTT.